The 28 T cell receptor beta chains listed next were all sequenced from one sample in a study of PD-1 blockade in classical Hodgkin lymphoma. Each patient's relapse followed autologous stem cell transplantation, and brentuximab vedotin exposure varied. Method: immunoSEQ multiplex PCR; TCRdb's copy keeps in-frame clones and lacks some. The table lists more than 25,000 clones, 70% of them singletons. Sequencing used peripheral blood mononuclear cells (PBMCs), obtained before the second cycle of nivolumab. The receptors come from a human donor with classical Hodgkin lymphoma.

This chain uses TRBV19 with TRBJ1-3; D call uncertain. This CDR3 is 13 amino acids long. CDR1 is LNHDA, CDR2 SQIVND, per germline (reference sequence). V was cut by 2 bases and J by 2 bases, with 4 bases left in between. The CDR3 DNA reads TGTGCCAGTAGTATACTTACTGGAAACACCATATATTTT. This sequence encodes CASSILTGNTIYF.

The gene calls are TRBV19 and TRBJ2-6; 7 bases map to TRBD2. This CDR3 contains 13 residues. The V segment lost 8 bases and the J segment 6 bases; nucleotides outside the gene matches: 4. Germline V gives CDR1 LNHDA, CDR2 SQIVND (reference sequence). CDR3 protein: CASGRGEANVLTF. In DNA, the CDR3 is TGTGCCAGTGGTCGGGGGGAGGCCAACGTCCTGACTTTC.

This chain uses TRBV7-2 with TRBJ2-5, with D unresolved. The CDR3 loop spans 13 amino acids. V lost 3 bases, J lost 5 bases, and 10 bases lay in between. Germline V gene lookup returns CDR1 SGHTA and CDR2 FQGNSA. As DNA, the CDR3 is TGTGCCAGCAGCTTTAATCTGTGGGAGACCCAGTACTTC. This encodes CASSFNLWETQYF.

About this clone itself: Other DNA sequences in the sample encode the same CDR3. V is TRBV4-1 and J is TRBJ2-1; TRBD1 is a possible D gene (5 bases). V was shortened by 0 bases and J by 6 bases, with 15 bases between the two germline ends. Germline V gives CDR1 MGHRA, CDR2 YSYEKL. The CDR3 extends over 16 amino acids. As DNA, the CDR3 is TGCGCCAGCAGCCAAGACGGTAGCAGGGTGTTCAATGAGCAGTTCTTC. As protein: CASSQDGSRVFNEQFF.

This clone is a singleton in its sample. The chain couples TRBV6-6 to TRBJ1-6; D is uncertain. The V end lost 6 bases, the J end lost 0 bases, and 12 bases lay between the germline ends. This CDR3 region has 16 residues. The germline CDR1 and CDR2 sequences are MNHNY and SVGAGI (reference sequence). CDR3 loop: CASSESRSSYNSPLHF. CDR3 nucleotide sequence: TGTGCCAGCAGCGAATCTAGGAGCTCCTATAATTCACCCCTCCACTTT.

This clone showed up just a few times. This chain joins TRBV7-8 and TRBJ1-3, with D uncertain. Germline-derived CDR1 and CDR2 are SGHVS and FQNEAQ. The CDR3 consists of 15 residues. Between the trimmed V and J ends, which lost 1 base and 0 bases, there was a span of 7 bases. CDR3 DNA: TGTGCCAGCAGCTTAGGAAGGTCCTCTGGAAACACCATATATTTT. Its translation is CASSLGRSSGNTIYF.

This clone came up a few times. V usage is TRBV25-1 and J usage is TRBJ1-5; the match to TRBD1 covers 7 bases. This CDR3 is built from 14 residues. The V and J ends lost 4 bases and 3 bases, in that order; junction bases with no gene match: 3. Germline V gene lookup returns CDR1 MGHDK and CDR2 SYGVNS. The CDR3 bases are TGTGCCAGCAGTGGGGGACAGTTCAATCAGCCCCAGCATTTT. Protein: CASSGGQFNQPQHF. Variable domain in full (rest from reference TRBV25-1 and TRBJ1-5): EADIYQTPRYLVIGTGKKITLECSQTMGHDKMYWYQQDPGMELHLIHYSYGVNSTEKGDLSSESTVSRIRTEHFPLTLESARPSHTSQYLCASSGGQFNQPQHFGDGTRLSIL.

The J gene is TRBJ2-7, the V gene TRBV5-1, with 8 bases identical to TRBD2. CDR1 and CDR2 (germline): SGHRS, YFSETQ. Trimming took 1 base from V and 4 from J; bases not matched to a gene: 7. The CDR3 is made up of 15 amino acids. In DNA, the CDR3 is TGCGCCAGCAGCTTGAAAGCGGGAGCGGTGTACGAGCAGTACTTC. This translates into CASSLKAGAVYEQYF.

V gene TRBV6-5 combines with J gene TRBJ2-1, with TRBD2 matching over 9 bases. The V gene end was trimmed by 5 bases and the J gene end by 7 bases; junction bases not matched to a gene: 6. The CDR3 has 14 residues. CDR1 is MNHEY, CDR2 SVGAGI, per germline. This chain's CDR3 is CASSPSGMLNEQFF. The DNA for the CDR3 is TGTGCCAGCAGTCCTAGCGGGATGTTAAATGAGCAGTTCTTC.

This chain connects TRBV18 to TRBJ2-1; unclear D gene. Per germline, CDR1 KGHSH and CDR2 LQKENI. This CDR3 has 12 amino acids. V was pared by 10 bases and J by 7 bases, with 14 bases between. As DNA, the CDR3 is TGTGCCACCTCTACCATGGGGAATGAGCAGTTCTTC. This translates into CATSTMGNEQFF.

The J gene is TRBJ2-1, the V gene TRBV19; 8 nucleotides line up with TRBD1. Trimming took 4 bases from V and 0 from J; bases not matched to a gene: 2. Germline lookup yields CDR1 LNHDA and CDR2 SQIVND (reference sequence). This CDR3 is 15 amino acids long. The CDR3 region is CASSRDRSSYNEQFF. CDR3 DNA: TGTGCCAGTAGTAGGGACAGGAGCTCCTACAATGAGCAGTTCTTC.

This clone was observed once. The rearrangement joins TRBV10-3 to TRBJ1-5; 9 positions agree with TRBD1. The V segment lost 7 bases and the J segment 3 bases; nucleotides outside the gene matches: 7. The CDR3 length is 15 residues. CDR1 is ENHRY, CDR2 SYGVKD, per germline. For the CDR3, the DNA is TGTGCCATCAAATCCGGGACAGGGATCAATCAGCCCCAGCATTTT. Encoded protein: CAIKSGTGINQPQHF.

This chain links TRBV19 with TRBJ2-1; 10 bases line up with TRBD1. Per germline, CDR1 LNHDA and CDR2 SQIVND (reference sequence). The CDR3 covers 17 residues. V trimming: 6 bases; J trimming: 9 bases; junction bases outside the gene matches: 17. The CDR3 here is CASRVGLDRGRSSEQFF. CDR3 bases: TGTGCCAGTAGGGTGGGACTTGACAGGGGGCGCAGCAGTGAGCAGTTCTTC.

This clone was seen more than once but under ten times. The chain is built from TRBV6-5 and TRBJ2-7; D remains unclear. Trimming removed 2 bases from V and 5 bases from J, with 13 bases in between. CDR1 and CDR2 from the germline V gene are MNHEY and SVGAGI. The CDR3 runs 14 residues. CDR3 nucleotide sequence: TGTGCCAGCAGTTACACCACTGGCCTTGACGAGCAGTACTTC. Its protein product is CASSYTTGLDEQYF.

This clone was detected ten times or more. The genes are TRBV27 and TRBJ1-3; D not resolved. The CDR3 runs 16 residues. CDR1 is MNHEY and CDR2 is SMNVEV in the germline V gene (reference sequence). With 5 bases removed from V and 3 bases from J, the gap between germline ends came to 17 bases. As DNA, the CDR3 is TGTGCCAGCAGTCTCCACCAACCAGTCAATGGAAACACCATATATTTT. Translated, it gives CASSLHQPVNGNTIYF.

About this clone: One end of the junction is discordant with germline, which a read error may explain. This rearrangement joins TRBV9 to TRBJ2-2; TRBD2 might be the D (6 bases). The CDR3 is 15 residues long. The germline V gene has CDR1 SGDLS and CDR2 YYNGEE. CDR3 region: CASSGDFPNTRELFF. Written as DNA, the CDR3 is TGTGCCAGCAGCGGGGACTTCCCGAACACCAGGGAGCTGTTTTTT.

This clone has just a few counts. The chain employs TRBV11-2 and TRBJ2-1; the match to TRBD2 covers 9 bases. Trimming removed 2 bases from V and 5 bases from J; junction bases left unmatched: 4. The CDR3 extends over 15 amino acids. Germline assignment: CDR1 SGHAT and CDR2 FQNNGV. CDR3 sequence (DNA): TGTGCCAGCAGCTTAATAGCGGGAGATCACAATGAGCAGTTCTTC. Translating gives CASSLIAGDHNEQFF.

The chain joins TRBV19 to TRBJ1-2, with 7 bases lining up with TRBD1. Germline CDR1 LNHDA, CDR2 SQIVND (reference sequence). The CDR3 runs 16 residues. V lost 1 base and J lost 2; bases outside the gene matches: 7. CDR3 loop: CASSIALGQNNYGYTF. The DNA of the CDR3 is TGTGCCAGTAGTATAGCCCTGGGACAGAACAACTATGGCTACACCTTC.

The J gene is TRBJ1-5, the V gene TRBV28; 8 nucleotides align to TRBD1. The CDR3 covers 15 residues. Per the germline V gene, CDR1 is MDHEN and CDR2 is SYDVKM. With 2 bases clipped from V and 6 bases from J, the junction kept 6 bases outside the gene matches. CDR3 residues: CASSLISGGGQPQHF. DNA of the CDR3: TGTGCCAGCAGTTTAATATCAGGGGGCGGTCAGCCCCAGCATTTT.

This chain joins TRBV5-5 and TRBJ1-2; a weak D match, TRBD1 (6 bases). Germline CDR1 is SGHKS and CDR2 is YYEKEE (reference sequence). Trimming left V 4 bases short and J 4 bases short, with 23 bases between. The CDR3 is 17 residues long. The CDR3 is CASSALLVWAGAYGYTF. CDR3 in DNA: TGTGCCAGCAGCGCCCTCCTGGTTTGGGCAGGGGCCTATGGCTACACCTTC.

The chain links TRBV6-6 to TRBJ1-1; D is undetermined. V lost 6 bases and J lost 1, with 6 bases in between. CDR1 and CDR2 (germline): MNHNY, SVGAGI (reference sequence). This CDR3 spans 12 amino acids. This chain's CDR3 is CASSRENTEAFF. CDR3 bases: TGTGCCAGCAGCCGAGAGAACACTGAAGCTTTCTTT.

The V call is TRBV2, the J call TRBJ2-7; D gene unclear. The CDR3 totals 12 residues. V lost 3 bases and J lost 2, with 5 bases in between. The germline V gene has CDR1 SNHLY and CDR2 FYNNEI. CDR3 sequence (DNA): TGTGCCAGCAGTGAGACCCCCTACGAGCAGTACGTC. As protein: CASSETPYEQYV.

The chain recombines TRBV10-3 with TRBJ1-1, with D unresolved. V was shortened by 9 bases and J by 2 bases, with 10 bases between the two germline ends. There are 12 residues in the CDR3. CDR1 is ENHRY and CDR2 is SYGVKD in the germline V gene. The CDR3 nucleotides are TGTGCCATACGACGCGGTAACACTGAAGCTTTCTTT. Its protein is CAIRRGNTEAFF.

This chain links TRBV6-1 with TRBJ1-1; D may be TRBD1 (6 bases). Trimming left V 3 bases short and J 4 bases short, with 21 bases between. The V gene's germline CDR1 is MNHNS and CDR2 SASEGT. The CDR3 is 17 residues long. CDR3 in DNA: TGTGCCAGCAGTGAGGCAGGGGCGACCCGGTGGGGCACTGAAGCTTTCTTT. Translated: CASSEAGATRWGTEAFF.

This chain joins TRBV19 and TRBJ1-6, with 7 bases lining up with TRBD1. V lost 3 bases to trimming and J lost 6 bases; unmatched junction nucleotides: 11. The germline V gene encodes CDR1 LNHDA and CDR2 SQIVND (reference sequence). The CDR3 has 17 residues. CDR3 residues: CASSIRSPGTVNSPLHF. Here the CDR3 DNA reads TGTGCCAGTAGTATCCGGTCCCCCGGGACAGTTAATTCACCCCTCCACTTT. Full variable domain (missing parts from reference TRBV19 and TRBJ1-6): DGGITQSPKYLFRKEGQNVTLSCEQNLNHDAMYWYRQDPGQGLRLIYYSQIVNDFQKGDIAEGYSVSREKKESFPLTVTSAQKNPTAFYLCASSIRSPGTVNSPLHFGNGTRLTVT.

The CDR3 sequence: CASSVAPGKSWEQYF. The CDR3 nucleotides are TGTGCCAGCAGCGTAGCCCCGGGGAAGTCTTGGGAGCAGTACTTC. The chain links TRBV9 to TRBJ2-7; a possible D gene is TRBD2 (5 bases). CDR3 length: 15 residues. Trimming shortened V by 0 bases and J by 7 bases, and 17 bases separated the two germline ends. Germline assignment: CDR1 SGDLS and CDR2 YYNGEE.

This chain connects TRBV4-2 to TRBJ2-1, with 10 bases identical to TRBD2. In germline, CDR1 is LGHNA, CDR2 YNFKEQ. The CDR3 totals 17 residues. J lost 2 bases, V lost 3 bases, and 7 bases had no gene match. CDR3 amino acids: CASSQNIAGGPYNEQFF. In DNA, the CDR3 is TGTGCCAGCAGCCAGAACATAGCGGGAGGTCCCTACAATGAGCAGTTCTTC.

There are a few counts of this clone. The CDR3 sequence is CSVEPGPEQFF. CDR3 in DNA: TGCAGCGTTGAGCCGGGCCCGGAGCAGTTCTTC. The V call is TRBV29-1, the J call TRBJ2-1; D unclear. The germline gives CDR1 SQVTM, CDR2 ANQGSEA. The CDR3 spans 11 residues. V gave up 3 bases and J gave up 10 bases, with 10 bases separating them.